This T cell receptor beta chain comes out of a study of T-cell memory formation after mild COVID-19. This CDR3 region has 15 residues. Per germline, CDR1 SGHRS and CDR2 YFSETQ. Trimming cost V 3 bases and J 6 bases, with 16 bases left between them. MiXCR was run by TCRdb on the 5' RACE reads, yielding one entry per CDR3 protein. The data hold about 180,000 distinct CDR3 sequences, with less than 20% observed a single time. Study observations and caveats: Later expanders leaned CD4+, whereas day 15 to 85 contracting clones were balanced CD4/CD8. CD4+ clones that contracted lay mainly in CM and EM; CD8+ ones lay in EMRA.

The sample holds many counts of this clonotype. Its specificity is unknown. Sample: PBMCs or a T cell subset sorted from them (not recorded which). The source of this sequence is a man between 18 and 35 years old who had mild COVID-19 (a few samples of this study predate the infection). Cell type and time point are not known. This chain links TRBV5-1 with TRBJ2-1; D is possibly TRBD1 (6 bases). CDR3 DNA: TGCGCCAGCAGCTCCGGGACACAGAGGGGCAATGAGCAGTTCTTC. Translated, it gives CASSSGTQRGNEQFF.